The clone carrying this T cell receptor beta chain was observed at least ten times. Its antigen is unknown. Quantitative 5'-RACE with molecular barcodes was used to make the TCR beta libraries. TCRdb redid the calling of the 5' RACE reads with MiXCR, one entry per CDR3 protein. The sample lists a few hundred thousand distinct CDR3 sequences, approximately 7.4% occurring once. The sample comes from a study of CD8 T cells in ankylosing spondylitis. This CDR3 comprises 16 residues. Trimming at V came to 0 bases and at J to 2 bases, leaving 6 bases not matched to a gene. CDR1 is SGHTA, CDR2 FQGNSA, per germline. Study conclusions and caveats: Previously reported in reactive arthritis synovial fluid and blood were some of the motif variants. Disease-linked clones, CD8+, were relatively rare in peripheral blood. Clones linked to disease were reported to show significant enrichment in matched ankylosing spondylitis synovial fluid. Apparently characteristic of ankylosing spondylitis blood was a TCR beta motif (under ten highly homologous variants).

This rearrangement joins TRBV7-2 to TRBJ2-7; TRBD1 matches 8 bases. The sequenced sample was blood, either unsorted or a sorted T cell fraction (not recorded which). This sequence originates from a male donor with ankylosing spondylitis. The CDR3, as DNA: TGTGCCAGCAGCTTAGCGGGGGACAGGCCAACCTACGAGCAGTACTTC. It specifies CASSLAGDRPTYEQYF.